The clone carrying this T cell receptor beta chain turned up a few times. Its antigen is undetermined. cDNA synthesis used the whole RNA isolate, giving expressed TCRB sequences. Some clones are missing from TCRdb's copy, which holds only in-frame ones; the method was immunoSEQ multiplex PCR. Found here are almost 350,000 clones, around 8.5% of them singletons; the top ten hold about 1%. The CDR3 consists of 16 residues. Germline values: CDR1 SGHRS, CDR2 YFSETQ. The V segment lost 3 bases and the J segment 1 base; nucleotides outside the gene matches: 7. These data are taken from a study of beta chain features in type 1 diabetes. On the study more broadly: Patients looked much like healthy donors when it came to age, gender and cell yields.

General study points: High TCR expression in some cells could lead to their over-representation in cDNA sequencing. All four CD4+ subsets from Type 1 diabetes patients carried moderately but significantly shorter TCRB CDR3s.

The genes are TRBV5-1 and TRBJ1-2; 9 nucleotides line up with TRBD1. This clonotype was obtained from a man under 40 with type 1 diabetes. The sequencing sample was made of central memory CD4+ T cells from blood. DNA for the CDR3: TGCGCCAGCAGCTCTGGAGGGACAGGGTTTAACTATGGCTACACCTTC. Amino acid sequence: CASSSGGTGFNYGYTF. Supplemented by reference TRBV5-1 and TRBJ1-2, the full variable domain reads KAGVTQTPRYLIKTRGQQVTLSCSPISGHRSVSWYQQTPGQGLQFLFEYFSETQRNKGNFPGRFSGRQFSNSRSEMNVSTLELGDSALYLCASSSGGTGFNYGYTFGSGTRLTVV.